The sequence of this T cell receptor (beta chain) was determined in a study of cytomegalovirus exposure and HLA in healthy donors. Overall study findings and caveats: In a later analysis, TCR beta V- and J-gene trimming showed a link to a missense DCLRE1C variant.

The study ran its PCR with 60 Vbeta and 13 Jbeta primers. Clones were sequenced by immunoSEQ multiplex PCR, and TCRdb holds only the in-frame ones, with some missing. The data contain over 250,000 clones, 80% to 90% of them seen just once; the ten biggest clones take up less than 4%. Of note for this clone: Its matching antigen is unknown.

Trimming removed 0 bases from V and 1 base from J; junction bases left unmatched: 5. The length of the CDR3 is 17 residues. Germline V gives CDR1 ENHRY, CDR2 SYGVKD. The chain links TRBV10-3 to TRBJ2-3; 9 bases fit TRBD2. The sample consisted of PBMCs. This receptor was obtained from a man aged 40-49 years in good health and CMV-seropositive. The CDR3 loop is CAISESPGLAGTDTQYF. The CDR3 DNA reads TGTGCCATCAGTGAGTCCCCGGGACTAGCTGGCACAGATACGCAGTATTTT.